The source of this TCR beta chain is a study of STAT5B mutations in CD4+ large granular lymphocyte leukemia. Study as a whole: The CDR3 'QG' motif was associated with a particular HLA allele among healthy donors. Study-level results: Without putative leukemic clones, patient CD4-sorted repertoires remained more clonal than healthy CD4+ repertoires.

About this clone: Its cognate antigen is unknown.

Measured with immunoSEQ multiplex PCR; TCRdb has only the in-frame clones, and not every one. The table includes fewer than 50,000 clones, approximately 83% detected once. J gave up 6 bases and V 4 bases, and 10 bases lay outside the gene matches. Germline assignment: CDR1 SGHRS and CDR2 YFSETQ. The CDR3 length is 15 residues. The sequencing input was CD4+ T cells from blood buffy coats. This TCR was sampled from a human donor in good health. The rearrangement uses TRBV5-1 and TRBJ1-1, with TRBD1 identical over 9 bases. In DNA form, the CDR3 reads TGCGCCAGCAGCGCGGGACAGGGAGGGTTGGCTGAAGCTTTCTTT. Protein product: CASSAGQGGLAEAFF.